This T cell receptor (beta chain) stems from a study of cytomegalovirus exposure and HLA in healthy donors. Findings and caveats of the study: The study recorded some 160 TCR beta chains that were cytomegalovirus-associated. The number of N-insertions in an Asian-associated ancestry cluster was reportedly below the approximately 600-donor mean in a later analysis. In vitro data verified a few CMV-associated chains as specific for CMV antigens.

The PCR had 60 Vbeta and 13 Jbeta primers. This table comes from immunoSEQ multiplex PCR, and its TCRdb copy is limited to in-frame clones, with some not included. This sample carries 130,000 or so clones, around 84% of them seen once, and the ten largest clones take 6% to 8%. Comments on this clone: Its antigen is as yet unknown.

Sequencing was carried out using PBMCs. This receptor was identified in a woman aged 40 to 50 in good health and CMV-seronegative.

CDR3 bases: TGTGCCAGCAGGGCGGACAGGGGCCGCCCCGGGGAGACCCAGTACTTC. Amino acid sequence: CASRADRGRPGETQYF. J is TRBJ2-5 and V is TRBV2; 9 bases align to TRBD1. The germline gives CDR1 SNHLY, CDR2 FYNNEI. With 6 bases clipped from V and 5 bases from J, the junction kept 13 bases outside the gene matches. There are 16 residues in the CDR3.